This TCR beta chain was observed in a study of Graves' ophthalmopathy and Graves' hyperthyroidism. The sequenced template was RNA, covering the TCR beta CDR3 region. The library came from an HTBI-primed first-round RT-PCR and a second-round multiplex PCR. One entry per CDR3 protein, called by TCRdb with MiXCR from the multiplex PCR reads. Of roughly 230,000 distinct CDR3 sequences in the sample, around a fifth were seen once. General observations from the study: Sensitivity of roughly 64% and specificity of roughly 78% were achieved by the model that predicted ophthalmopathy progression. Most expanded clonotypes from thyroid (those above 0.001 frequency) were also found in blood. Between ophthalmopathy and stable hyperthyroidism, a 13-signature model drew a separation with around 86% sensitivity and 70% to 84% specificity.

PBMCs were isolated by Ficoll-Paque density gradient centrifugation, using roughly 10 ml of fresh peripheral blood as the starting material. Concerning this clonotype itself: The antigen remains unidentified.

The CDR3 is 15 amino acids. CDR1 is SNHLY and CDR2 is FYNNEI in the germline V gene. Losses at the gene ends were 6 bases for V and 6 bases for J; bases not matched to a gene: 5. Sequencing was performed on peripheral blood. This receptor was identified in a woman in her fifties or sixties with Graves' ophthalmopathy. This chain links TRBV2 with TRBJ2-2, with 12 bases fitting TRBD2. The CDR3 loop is CASRRLAGVPGELFF. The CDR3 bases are TGTGCCAGCAGAAGACTAGCGGGAGTCCCCGGGGAGCTGTTTTTT.